These T cell receptor beta chains were read from a single sample in a study of immune evolution from preneoplasia to lung adenocarcinoma. Assay: immunoSEQ multiplex PCR; the TCRdb copy retains only in-frame clones and omits some. In the table there are fewer than 4,500 clones, around 50% of which are singletons. The sample was FFPE normal lung tissue adjacent to the tumor. The receptors here all came from a person aged 45-65 years with lung adenocarcinoma. CDR3s include the opening cysteine and the closing phenylalanine or tryptophan. The D gene is left open where the match is weak. Expanded clones get a size class; other rows say once, few or many, or leave the size out.

j_gene: TRBJ2-1
d_gene: .
v_gene: TRBV4-2
abundance: .
CDR3aa: CASSQEIASSYNEQFF
CDR3nt: TGTGCCAGCAGCCAAGAAATAGCCAGCTCCTACAATGAGCAGTTCTTC

j_gene: TRBJ1-4
d_gene: TRBD1
v_gene: TRBV13
abundance: .
CDR3aa: CASSLAGTGDEKLFF
CDR3nt: TGTGCCAGCAGCTTAGCCGGGACAGGGGATGAAAAACTGTTTTTT

j_gene: TRBJ2-5
d_gene: .
v_gene: TRBV11-2
abundance: once
CDR3aa: CASSSDRSFETQYF
CDR3nt: TGTGCCAGCAGCTCCGATCGGTCTTTTGAGACCCAGTACTTC

j_gene: TRBJ2-1
d_gene: TRBD2
v_gene: TRBV7-9
abundance: .
CDR3aa: CASSSDLAGVRVNEQFF
CDR3nt: TGTGCCAGCAGCTCCGATTTAGCGGGAGTTCGGGTCAATGAGCAGTTCTTC

j_gene: TRBJ2-1
d_gene: TRBD1
v_gene: TRBV14
abundance: .
CDR3aa: CASRATGEGDEQFF
CDR3nt: TGTGCCAGCAGGGCTACAGGGGAAGGGGATGAGCAGTTCTTC

j_gene: TRBJ2-1
d_gene: TRBD2
v_gene: TRBV6-4
abundance: .
CDR3aa: CASSPAASGTYNEQFF
CDR3nt: TGTGCCAGCAGTCCTGCAGCTAGCGGGACTTACAATGAGCAGTTCTTC

j_gene: TRBJ1-2
d_gene: TRBD1
v_gene: TRBV30
abundance: once
CDR3aa: CAWNRPGTGVGYGYTF
CDR3nt: TGTGCCTGGAACCGTCCCGGGACAGGGGTCGGCTATGGCTACACCTTC

j_gene: TRBJ1-2
d_gene: .
v_gene: TRBV5-1
abundance: once
CDR3aa: CASSIGAQGYTF
CDR3nt: TGCGCCAGCAGCATTGGGGCTCAGGGCTACACCTTC

j_gene: TRBJ1-3
d_gene: TRBD1
v_gene: TRBV28
abundance: large
CDR3aa: CASSSGTGVGNTIYF
CDR3nt: TGTGCCAGCAGTTCCGGGACAGGGGTTGGAAACACCATATATTTT

j_gene: TRBJ2-3
d_gene: .
v_gene: TRBV2
abundance: .
CDR3aa: CASMVRRTDTQYF
CDR3nt: TGTGCCAGCATGGTCCGAAGAACAGATACGCAGTATTTT

j_gene: TRBJ2-5
d_gene: .
v_gene: TRBV4-2
abundance: few
CDR3aa: CASSQDIGLETQYF
CDR3nt: TGTGCCAGCAGCCAAGATATAGGGTTGGAGACCCAGTACTTC

j_gene: TRBJ2-7
d_gene: .
v_gene: TRBV7-9
abundance: few
CDR3aa: CASSLDYYEQYF
CDR3nt: TGTGCCAGCAGCTTAGATTACTACGAGCAGTACTTC

j_gene: TRBJ2-5
d_gene: TRBD2
v_gene: TRBV5-6
abundance: .
CDR3aa: CASSYTSGGQETQYF
CDR3nt: TGTGCCAGCAGCTATACTAGCGGGGGACAAGAGACCCAGTACTTC

j_gene: TRBJ1-5
d_gene: .
v_gene: TRBV28
abundance: .
CDR3aa: CASREPNQPQHF
CDR3nt: TGTGCCAGCCGGGAGCCCAATCAGCCCCAGCATTTT

j_gene: TRBJ2-1
d_gene: TRBD1
v_gene: TRBV7-3
abundance: .
CDR3aa: CASSSGTELNNEQFF
CDR3nt: TGTGCCAGCAGCTCCGGGACAGAACTAAACAATGAGCAGTTCTTC

j_gene: TRBJ2-7
d_gene: .
v_gene: TRBV28
abundance: few
CDR3aa: CASTQLRGGEQYF
CDR3nt: TGTGCCAGCACCCAATTAAGGGGAGGCGAGCAGTACTTC

j_gene: TRBJ2-7
d_gene: TRBD1
v_gene: TRBV29-1
abundance: .
CDR3aa: CSVGQGIEQYF
CDR3nt: TGCAGCGTTGGACAGGGGATCGAGCAGTACTTC

j_gene: TRBJ1-5
d_gene: .
v_gene: TRBV6-5
abundance: .
CDR3aa: CASSTTQRGNQPQHF
CDR3nt: TGTGCCAGCAGTACCACTCAAAGAGGGAATCAGCCCCAGCATTTT

j_gene: TRBJ1-1
d_gene: .
v_gene: TRBV28
abundance: .
CDR3aa: CASSFDADTEAFF
CDR3nt: TGTGCCAGCAGTTTTGATGCCGACACTGAAGCTTTCTTT

j_gene: TRBJ1-2
d_gene: TRBD1
v_gene: TRBV2
abundance: few
CDR3aa: CASSEGTGGRYGYTF
CDR3nt: TGTGCCAGCAGCGAGGGGACAGGGGGCCGGTATGGCTACACCTTC

j_gene: TRBJ1-2
d_gene: .
v_gene: TRBV7-8
abundance: few
CDR3aa: CASSRDTAYGYTF
CDR3nt: TGTGCCAGCAGCCGGGACACCGCCTATGGCTACACCTTC

j_gene: TRBJ2-1
d_gene: TRBD2
v_gene: TRBV10-2
abundance: few
CDR3aa: CASSETTSVNEQFF
CDR3nt: TGCGCCAGCAGTGAGACAACTAGCGTTAATGAGCAGTTCTTC